The entry below gives a single T cell receptor beta chain sequence along with its context. These data are taken from a study of patients and donors after allogeneic stem cell transplantation. This CDR3 contains 16 residues. V was cut by 5 bases and J by 0 bases, with 16 bases left in between. Germline-derived CDR1 and CDR2 are SGHAT and FQNNGV. One entry per CDR3 protein results from TCRdb running MiXCR on the RT-PCR reads. This table has about 90,000 distinct CDR3 sequences, roughly 48% appearing once. V is TRBV11-2 and J is TRBJ1-1, with D unclear. This sequence was found in a human donor who was either an allogeneic HSCT recipient or a stem cell or donor lymphocyte infusion donor (not recorded which). It is not recorded whose cells these are; they may come from a transplant donor. The sequenced sample was blood, either unsorted or a sorted T cell fraction (not recorded which). The CDR3 nucleotides read TGTGCCAGCAGCCCCCGGGGAGGAGGGTTGAACACTGAAGCTTTCTTT. Translating it yields CASSPRGGGLNTEAFF. Full variable domain (rest looked up from reference TRBV11-2 and TRBJ1-1): EAGVAQSPRYKIIEKRQSVAFWCNPISGHATLYWYQQILGQGPKLLIQFQNNGVVDDSQLPKDRFSAERLKGVDSTLKIQPAKLEDSAVYLCASSPRGGGLNTEAFFGQGTRLTVV.